These 28 T cell receptor beta chains came from one sample sequenced in a study of blood T cells in healthy people across ages. A second PCR, run for about 7 to 11 cycles, used a sample-barcoded 5' primer plus a J-beta primer mix. One entry per CDR3 protein results from TCRdb running MiXCR on the 5' RACE reads. The sample holds roughly 650,000 distinct CDR3 sequences; about a third are singletons and the top ten take 15%. Sample: blood. Every receptor here comes from a woman older than 75 in good health.

This clonotype was seen more than once but under ten times. Given a much more abundant clone one base away, this may be a read error. CDR3 coding DNA: TGCAGTGCTAGAGAAGGTAGCGGGGGGGCCCGGCAGTACTTC. Its translation: CSAREGSGGARQYF. The chain is built from TRBV20-1 and TRBJ2-5; 11 nucleotides align to TRBD2. CDR3 size: 14 residues. V lost 0 bases and J lost 11; bases outside the gene matches: 8. Germline V gene sequence: CDR1 DFQATT, CDR2 SNEGSKA (reference sequence).

The sample holds one count of this clonotype. The chain is built from TRBV27 and TRBJ2-1; D remains ambiguous. Germline CDR1 is MNHEY and CDR2 is SMNVEV (reference sequence). This CDR3 is 16 amino acids long. V shed 6 bases and J shed 1 base, with 16 bases lying between them. CDR3 sequence reads: CASSLRARRSYNEQFF. The CDR3 DNA follows: TGTGCCAGCAGCCTCCGAGCACGCCGGTCCTACAATGAGCAGTTCTTC.

This chain uses TRBV3-1 with TRBJ1-4; 8 bases line up with TRBD1. Germline V gene data show CDR1 as LGHDT and CDR2 as YNNKEL (reference sequence). Trimming at V came to 7 bases and at J to 4 bases, leaving 11 bases not matched to a gene. This CDR3 is built from 16 residues. The CDR3 protein is CASTQAGGLGNEKLFF. The CDR3 DNA is TGTGCCAGCACCCAGGCAGGGGGCCTAGGTAATGAAAAACTGTTTTTT. The whole variable domain, filled in from reference TRBV3-1 and TRBJ1-4, reads DTAVSQTPKYLVTQMGNDKSIKCEQNLGHDTMYWYKQDSKKFLKIMFSYNNKELIINETVPNRFSPKSPDKAHLNLHINSLELGDSAVYFCASTQAGGLGNEKLFFGSGTQLSVL.

This clonotype was observed many times. The gene calls are TRBV3-1 and TRBJ2-7; TRBD2 aligns across 10 bases. J was trimmed by 7 bases and V by 0 bases; bases with no gene match: 9. Germline-derived CDR1 and CDR2 are LGHDT and YNNKEL (reference sequence). The CDR3 is made up of 16 amino acids. CDR3 sequence (DNA): TGTGCCAGCAGCCAAGATCGGGTAGCGGGGGGCGAAGAGCAGTACTTC. Protein sequence: CASSQDRVAGGEEQYF.

This clonotype was picked up many times. The rearrangement uses TRBV20-1 and TRBJ2-5, with D unclear. Trimming pared 0 bases from V and 5 bases from J, leaving 4 bases between. Germline-derived CDR1 and CDR2 are DFQATT and SNEGSKA (reference sequence). CDR3 length equals 11 residues. CDR3 sequence (DNA): TGCAGTGCTAGAGATGTGGAGACCCAGTACTTC. Protein product: CSARDVETQYF.

As regards this clonotype: Possible read error: a much larger clone is one base away. The genes are TRBV12-3 or TRBV12-4 and TRBJ2-7; 9 bases map to TRBD2. The CDR3 totals 16 residues. With 5 bases clipped from V and 7 bases from J, the junction kept 15 bases outside the gene matches. The CDR3 DNA sequence: TGTGCCAGCAGTACCTTAGCGGGAGTCCACTACGATGAGCAGTACTTC. This gives the protein CASSTLAGVHYDEQYF.

A remark on this clonotype: A much larger clone differs by one base, so this may be a read error. V gene TRBV20-1 combines with J gene TRBJ2-7; 7 bases are shared with TRBD1. Germline CDR1 reads DFQATT; CDR2 reads SNEGSKA (reference sequence). V gave up 5 bases and J gave up 2 bases; unmatched junction bases: 9. This CDR3 spans 14 amino acids. The CDR3 loop reads CSAERTGEAYEQYF. The CDR3 nucleotides are TGCAGTGCTGAACGGACAGGCGAGGCCTACGAGCAGTACTTC.

The gene calls are TRBV20-1 and TRBJ2-1; D gene uncertain. Germline assignment: CDR1 DFQATT and CDR2 SNEGSKA (reference sequence). CDR3 length: 13 residues. With 6 bases removed from V and 3 bases from J, the gap between germline ends came to 12 bases. In nucleotides, the CDR3 is TGCAGTGCAGATTCCGCTATCTACAATGAGCAGTTCTTC. Its translation is CSADSAIYNEQFF.

This clonotype was counted at least ten times. The gene calls are TRBV5-6 and TRBJ2-3; a possible D gene is TRBD2 (7 bases). CDR1 and CDR2 (germline): SGHDT, YYEEEE. The CDR3 runs 15 residues. Trimming removed 6 bases at V and 5 bases at J, with 19 bases between. The CDR3 loop is CASTPVGGAQDTQYF. The CDR3 DNA reads as TGTGCCAGCACCCCGGTGGGGGGGGCCCAAGATACGCAGTATTTT.

This clonotype has more than one count but fewer than ten. A clone one base away is much larger, so this may be a read error. V and J are TRBV20-1 and TRBJ2-1; 9 nucleotides match TRBD2. The germline CDR1 and CDR2 sequences are DFQATT and SNEGSKA (reference sequence). J was trimmed by 5 bases and V by 7 bases; bases with no gene match: 6. The CDR3 contains 13 residues. This CDR3 is CSESGTSNNEQFF. Here the CDR3 DNA reads TGCAGTGAGAGCGGGACTAGCAACAATGAGCAGTTCTTC.

This clonotype was counted at least ten times. The genes are TRBV7-6 and TRBJ1-1; 7 nucleotides match TRBD1. CDR1 and CDR2 (germline): SGHVS, FNYEAQ. The CDR3 extends over 16 amino acids. Trimming removed 5 bases from V and 4 bases from J; junction bases left unmatched: 13. CDR3 residues: CASSLPPGQGGTEAFF. In DNA form, the CDR3 reads TGTGCCAGCAGCCTCCCACCGGGGCAGGGGGGCACTGAAGCTTTCTTT.

This clonotype was counted at least ten times. The chain has TRBV30 and TRBJ2-3; 8 bases are a match to TRBD2. CDR3 length equals 16 residues. Germline V gene data show CDR1 as GTSNPN and CDR2 as SVGIG (reference sequence). The J segment lost 0 bases and the V segment lost 1 base, leaving 6 bases of the junction unmatched. CDR3 region: CAWSAGLGPSTDTQYF. As DNA, the CDR3 is TGTGCCTGGAGTGCGGGACTAGGCCCCAGCACAGATACGCAGTATTTT.

This sequence joins TRBV5-1 and TRBJ2-7, with D possibly being TRBD1 (6 bases). Germline CDR1 reads SGHRS; CDR2 reads YFSETQ. The CDR3 length is 15 residues. Trimming left V 4 bases short and J 7 bases short, with 21 bases between. The chain's CDR3 is CASSPSGAGVVEQYF. The CDR3 nucleotides read TGCGCCAGCAGCCCCTCCGGGGCAGGGGTCGTAGAGCAGTACTTC.

Ten or more counts support this clonotype. V usage is TRBV6-2 or TRBV6-3 and J usage is TRBJ2-7; D is undetermined. This CDR3 comprises 12 residues. V was pared by 0 bases and J by 2 bases, with 2 bases between. CDR1 and CDR2 (germline): MNHEY, SVGEGT. The CDR3 reads CASSYSPYEQYF. The CDR3 DNA reads as TGTGCCAGCAGTTACTCCCCCTACGAGCAGTACTTC.

The table lists this clonotype with a few counts. A much larger clone lies one base from this, so it may be a read error. The genes are TRBV20-1 and TRBJ2-1; 9 nucleotides match TRBD2. The J call may be mistaken, given a closer DNA end match to TRBJ2-7. This CDR3 is built from 15 residues. CDR1 is DFQATT and CDR2 is SNEGSKA in the germline V gene (reference sequence). CDR3 in amino acids: CSARERGATYNEQYF. CDR3 nucleotides: TGCAGTGCTAGGGAGCGGGGGGCTACCTACAATGAGCAGTACTTC.

This clonotype was observed a few times. The rearrangement joins TRBV5-1 to TRBJ1-2, with TRBD1 as a possible D gene (5 bases). Trimming removed 0 bases at V and 7 bases at J, with 13 bases between. This CDR3 region has 14 residues. Germline assignment: CDR1 SGHRS and CDR2 YFSETQ. Here the CDR3 reads CASSLDRLGPGYTF. The CDR3 DNA is TGCGCCAGCAGCTTGGACAGGCTGGGGCCTGGCTACACCTTC.

On this clonotype itself: This may arise from a read error, as a much more abundant clone is one base away. The conserved final phenylalanine or tryptophan is absent from the CDR3, which likely points to a read error. The CDR3 DNA sequence: TGTGCCAGTGGGGCGGGGGACAACTATGGCTACACCTTA. It translates to CASGAGDNYGYTL. The chain links TRBV7-2 to TRBJ1-2, with D possibly being TRBD1 (5 bases). The V gene's germline CDR1 is SGHTA and CDR2 FQGNSA. The CDR3 is made up of 13 amino acids. Trimming removed 9 bases at V and 2 bases at J, with 13 bases between.

Written as DNA, the CDR3 is TGTGCCAGCAGCTTAGGATCAGCAGGGACCCAGTACTTC. This sequence encodes CASSLGSAGTQYF. The chain carries TRBV11-2 and TRBJ2-5, with D uncertain. Trimming stripped 1 base from V and 7 bases from J, with 10 bases between. Germline V lookup: CDR1 SGHAT, CDR2 FQNNGV. The CDR3 loop spans 13 amino acids.

This clonotype was recorded many times. This chain joins TRBV7-3 and TRBJ2-3; no firm D call. The ends were cut back, 2 bases at V and 6 bases at J, with 9 bases in the middle. There are 13 residues in the CDR3. Germline CDR1 SGHTA, CDR2 FQGTGA. This chain's CDR3 is CASSLGPRDTQYF. The CDR3 nucleotides read TGTGCCAGCAGCTTAGGGCCCCGGGATACGCAGTATTTT.

This clonotype has at least ten counts. V usage is TRBV4-3 and J usage is TRBJ2-3, with TRBD2 matching 9 bases. The trim removed 0 bases at V and 6 bases at J, leaving 4 bases unmatched. Germline V gene data show CDR1 as LGHNA and CDR2 as YSLEER. The CDR3 has 15 amino acids. The CDR3 here is CASSQDSGGSDTQYF. The CDR3 DNA reads as TGCGCCAGCAGCCAAGACAGCGGGGGGTCGGATACGCAGTATTTT.

DNA for the CDR3: TGTGCCAGCAGCTCTTGGACAGGAGGACGGTACGAGCAGTACTTC. It translates to CASSSWTGGRYEQYF. V is TRBV7-9 and J is TRBJ2-7, with TRBD1 identical over 7 bases. Germline loops: CDR1 SEHNR, CDR2 FQNEAQ (reference sequence). Unmatched junction bases numbered 10, after V lost 4 bases and J lost 4 bases. This CDR3 contains 15 residues.

This clonotype was seen repeatedly, ten times or more. V is TRBV5-1 and J is TRBJ2-3; TRBD2 agrees at 13 bases. The CDR3 is made up of 18 amino acids. Losses at the gene ends were 0 bases for V and 6 bases for J; bases not matched to a gene: 10. Germline CDR1 and CDR2: SGHRS and YFSETQ. As DNA, the CDR3 is TGCGCCAGCAGCTTGGACCCTCGGACTAGCGGGGGTGGGGATACGCAGTATTTT. It yields the protein CASSLDPRTSGGGDTQYF. The full variable domain, in which reference TRBV5-1 and TRBJ2-3 provide the parts outside the CDR3, is KAGVTQTPRYLIKTRGQQVTLSCSPISGHRSVSWYQQTPGQGLQFLFEYFSETQRNKGNFPGRFSGRQFSNSRSEMNVSTLELGDSALYLCASSLDPRTSGGGDTQYFGPGTRLTVL.

The V call is TRBV7-6, the J call TRBJ2-5; D possibly corresponds to TRBD2 (6 bases). The CDR3 loop spans 15 amino acids. V lost 1 base, J lost 11 bases, and 20 bases lay in between. The germline gives CDR1 SGHVS, CDR2 FNYEAQ. CDR3 in DNA: TGTGCCAGCAGCTTAGAGGGACTCAACTACAATGAGCAGTACTTC. The encoded protein is CASSLEGLNYNEQYF.

This clonotype was found many times. The V call is TRBV6-5, the J call TRBJ1-1, with TRBD1 identical over 8 bases. This CDR3 has 14 residues. Unmatched junction bases numbered 3, after V lost 5 bases and J lost 1 base. Germline CDR1 MNHEY, CDR2 SVGAGI. CDR3 in amino acids: CASSHRGENTEAFF. The CDR3 DNA is TGTGCCAGCAGTCACAGGGGGGAGAACACTGAAGCTTTCTTT.

This clonotype was detected only a few times. The chain has TRBV4-2 and TRBJ1-5; D is perhaps TRBD1 (5 bases). Germline CDR1 is LGHNA and CDR2 is YNFKEQ. The V end lost 1 base, the J end lost 6 bases, and 10 bases lay between the germline ends. The CDR3 totals 14 residues. The CDR3 sequence: CASSQAGGGQPQHF. CDR3 DNA: TGTGCCAGCAGCCAAGCGGGGGGGGGTCAGCCCCAGCATTTT.

With regard to this clonotype: A much larger clone is a single base away; this may be a read error. The rearrangement links TRBV10-3 to TRBJ1-5; tentative D call: TRBD1 (6 bases). This CDR3 has 17 residues. Germline V CDR1 and CDR2: ENHRY, SYGVKD. The V end was cut by 2 bases, the J end by 7 bases, with 21 bases between. The CDR3 sequence is CAISEPGSAGAGQPQHF. The DNA for the CDR3 is TGTGCCATCAGTGAGCCGGGTAGCGCAGGGGCGGGGCAGCCCCAGCATTTT.

This clonotype was counted a few times. A much larger clone differs from this one at a single base, so this may be a read error. The CDR3 DNA follows: TGTGCCAGCAGCTTAGGGCTAGCGGGGGGGCCAGAGCAGTACTTC. This codes for CASSLGLAGGPEQYF. This chain connects TRBV7-2 to TRBJ2-5; the match to TRBD2 covers 12 bases. Germline loops: CDR1 SGHTA, CDR2 FQGNSA. This CDR3 spans 15 amino acids. V lost 1 base to trimming and J lost 11 bases; unmatched junction nucleotides: 8. Full variable domain (remainder filled in from reference TRBV7-2 and TRBJ2-5): GAGVSQSPSNKVTEKGKDVELRCDPISGHTALYWYRQSLGQGLEFLIYFQGNSAPDKSGLPSDRFSAERTGGSVSTLTIQRTQQEDSAVYLCASSLGLAGGPEQYFGPGTRLLVL.

This clonotype was detected many times. The chain recombines TRBV7-2 with TRBJ2-7; 11 bases are a match to TRBD2. Unmatched junction bases numbered 7, after V lost 3 bases and J lost 6 bases. The CDR3 sequence is 15 residues long. Germline V gene data show CDR1 as SGHTA and CDR2 as FQGNSA. CDR3 sequence reads: CASSFLAGGPAEQYF. CDR3 in DNA: TGTGCCAGCAGCTTCCTAGCGGGGGGCCCTGCCGAGCAGTACTTC.